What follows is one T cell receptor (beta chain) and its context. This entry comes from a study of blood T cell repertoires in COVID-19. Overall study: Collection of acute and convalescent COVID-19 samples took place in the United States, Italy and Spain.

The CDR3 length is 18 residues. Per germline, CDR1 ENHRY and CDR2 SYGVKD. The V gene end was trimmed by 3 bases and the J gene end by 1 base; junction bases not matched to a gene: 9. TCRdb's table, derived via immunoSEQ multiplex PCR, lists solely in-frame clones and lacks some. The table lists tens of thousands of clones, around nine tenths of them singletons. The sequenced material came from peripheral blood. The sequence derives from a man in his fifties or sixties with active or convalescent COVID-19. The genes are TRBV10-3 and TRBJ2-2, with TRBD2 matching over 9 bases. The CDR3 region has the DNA TGTGCCATCAGTGACCGGGGTGCTAGCGGGGTGAACACCGGGGAGCTGTTTTTT. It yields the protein CAISDRGASGVNTGELFF.